The 14 T cell receptor beta chains listed next were all sequenced from one sample in a study of cytomegalovirus exposure and HLA in healthy donors. Primers included in the PCR were 60 Vbeta and 13 Jbeta primers. TCRdb's copy holds only in-frame clones and misses some; the assay was immunoSEQ multiplex PCR. The table lists about 100,000 clones, around a tenth of them singletons. Material for sequencing was PBMCs. The source is a man in his forties in good health and CMV-seropositive.

The sample holds a few counts of this clone. This rearrangement joins TRBV15 to TRBJ2-3; D not certain. The CDR3 runs to 14 residues. The germline gives CDR1 LNHNV, CDR2 YYDKDF (reference sequence). V dropped 0 bases and J dropped 1 base, with 5 bases sitting between them. CDR3 bases: TGTGCCACCAGCAGAGACATAGGCACAGATACGCAGTATTTT. Residues: CATSRDIGTDTQYF.

This clone was detected a few times. The chain has TRBV9 and TRBJ2-5, with TRBD2 as a possible D gene (6 bases). V dropped 0 bases and J dropped 1 base, with 10 bases sitting between them. CDR1 and CDR2 from the germline V gene are SGDLS and YYNGEE. The CDR3 is 15 residues long. This CDR3 is CASSVEAGLQETQYF. The CDR3 DNA follows: TGTGCCAGCAGCGTAGAGGCGGGGCTCCAAGAGACCCAGTACTTC.

This clone was detected a few times. This chain links TRBV29-1 with TRBJ2-1, with unresolved D. Trimming left V 4 bases short and J 9 bases short, with 7 bases between. This CDR3 has 10 residues. The germline V gene has CDR1 SQVTM and CDR2 ANQGSEA. The CDR3 protein is CSVASPEQFF. DNA for the CDR3: TGCAGCGTTGCAAGCCCTGAGCAGTTCTTC.

The gene calls are TRBV15 and TRBJ1-1; the D is unclear. In germline, CDR1 is LNHNV, CDR2 YYDKDF (reference sequence). Trimming removed 1 base at V and 6 bases at J, with 9 bases between. There are 13 residues in the CDR3. DNA for the CDR3: TGTGCCACCAGCAGAGGGGCCTCCCCTGAAGCTTTCTTT. Translated: CATSRGASPEAFF. Full variable domain (rest looked up from reference TRBV15 and TRBJ1-1): DAMVIQNPRYQVTQFGKPVTLSCSQTLNHNVMYWYQQKSSQAPKLLFHYYDKDFNNEADTPDNFQSRRPNTSFCFLDIRSPGLGDTAMYLCATSRGASPEAFFGQGTRLTVV.

This clone was seen only a few times. CDR3 nucleotide sequence: TGCGCCAGCAGCCAAGGACAGGGCGAGGAGTACGAGCAGTACTTC. Translation: CASSQGQGEEYEQYF. The rearrangement joins TRBV4-3 to TRBJ2-7, with 7 bases that match TRBD1. The CDR3 length is 15 residues. The junction had 7 bases not matched to a gene; V was cut back by 1 base and J by 4 bases. The germline V gene has CDR1 LGHNA and CDR2 YSLEER.

V is TRBV6-1 and J is TRBJ2-2; D gene unclear. V gave up 0 bases and J gave up 0 bases, with 5 bases separating them. CDR1 and CDR2 (germline): MNHNS, SASEGT. This CDR3 comprises 15 residues. The CDR3 protein is CASSEAAANTGELFF. The CDR3 bases are TGTGCCAGCAGTGAAGCGGCCGCGAACACCGGGGAGCTGTTTTTT.

V usage is TRBV5-4 and J usage is TRBJ1-2, with D possibly matching TRBD1 (5 bases). Germline CDR1 reads SGHNT; CDR2 reads YYREEE (reference sequence). CDR3 length equals 15 residues. The V end lost 2 bases, the J end lost 5 bases, and 16 bases lay between the germline ends. CDR3 sequence reads: CASSLGAGMRYGYTF. The CDR3 DNA reads TGTGCCAGCAGCTTAGGTGCAGGGATGAGGTATGGCTACACCTTC.

The rearrangement joins TRBV5-1 to TRBJ2-3, with 10 bases matching TRBD2. The CDR3 is 15 residues long. The V gene end was trimmed by 3 bases and the J gene end by 1 base; junction bases not matched to a gene: 2. Germline CDR1 SGHRS, CDR2 YFSETQ. The CDR3, as DNA: TGCGCCAGCAGCTCCGGGACTAGCGGCACAGATACGCAGTATTTT. Translated: CASSSGTSGTDTQYF.

V usage is TRBV5-5 and J usage is TRBJ2-7; possibly TRBD1 for D (6 bases). Germline CDR1 SGHKS, CDR2 YYEKEE (reference sequence). V gave up 4 bases and J gave up 3 bases, with 11 bases separating them. This CDR3 region has 13 residues. The CDR3 region has the DNA TGTGCCAGCAGCGGGGGCACCTACTACGAGCAGTACTTC. Protein product: CASSGGTYYEQYF. The full variable domain, in which reference TRBV5-5 and TRBJ2-7 provide the parts outside the CDR3, is DAGVTQSPTHLIKTRGQQVTLRCSPISGHKSVSWYQQVLGQGPQFIFQYYEKEERGRGNFPDRFSARQFPNYSSELNVNALLLGDSALYLCASSGGTYYEQYFGPGTRLTVT.

V gene TRBV4-1 combines with J gene TRBJ2-7, with D perhaps TRBD2 (6 bases). Per germline, CDR1 MGHRA and CDR2 YSYEKL. The CDR3 spans 16 residues. Trimming took off 4 bases at V and 0 bases at J, with 16 bases between the two ends. DNA for the CDR3: TGCGCCAGCAGCCCCGGGGAGGCTCACTTCTCCTACGAGCAGTACTTC. As protein: CASSPGEAHFSYEQYF.

The genes are TRBV30 and TRBJ1-1, with TRBD1 as a possible D gene (6 bases). With 0 bases removed from V and 4 bases from J, the gap between germline ends came to 9 bases. The V gene's germline CDR1 is GTSNPN and CDR2 SVGIG (reference sequence). This CDR3 spans 13 amino acids. In DNA form, the CDR3 reads TGTGCCTGGAGTGTAGGGGGTCCCACTGAAGCTTTCTTT. It codes for CAWSVGGPTEAFF.

The sample holds many counts of this clone. The rearrangement links TRBV11-3 to TRBJ1-1, with 8 bases fitting TRBD1. The length of the CDR3 is 15 residues. From germline, CDR1 is SGHNT and CDR2 YENEEA. V dropped 5 bases and J dropped 1; count of bases not matched to a gene: 6. CDR3 nucleotide sequence: TGTGCCAGCAGCCCCAGGACAGGGTGGAACACTGAAGCTTTCTTT. As protein: CASSPRTGWNTEAFF. The complete variable domain, with remaining parts taken from reference TRBV11-3 and TRBJ1-1, reads EAGVVQSPRYKIIEKKQPVAFWCNPISGHNTLYWYLQNLGQGPELLIRYENEEAVDDSQLPKDRFSAERLKGVDSTLKIQPAELGDSAVYLCASSPRTGWNTEAFFGQGTRLTVV.

The gene calls are TRBV4-1 and TRBJ1-4; perhaps TRBD1 as D (6 bases). This CDR3 is built from 17 residues. CDR1 MGHRA and CDR2 YSYEKL come from the germline V gene. Trimming cost V 1 base and J 2 bases, with 14 bases left between them. The CDR3 region is CASSQAVQGFTNEKLFF. In DNA, the CDR3 is TGCGCCAGCAGCCAAGCAGTACAGGGTTTCACTAATGAAAAACTGTTTTTT.

The V and J genes are TRBV5-1 and TRBJ2-5; a weak D match, TRBD2 (5 bases). CDR1 is SGHRS, CDR2 YFSETQ, per germline. The CDR3 loop spans 14 amino acids. V was cut by 2 bases and J by 5 bases, with 13 bases left in between. CDR3 protein: CASSLLETEETQYF. CDR3 DNA sequence: TGCGCCAGCAGCTTACTAGAAACGGAGGAGACCCAGTACTTC.